Following are 23 T cell receptor beta chains from one sample sequenced in a study of early T cells in non-severe SARS-CoV-2 infection. TCRdb processed the 5' RACE reads anew with MiXCR; each CDR3 protein has one entry. The table lists some 50,000 distinct CDR3 sequences, around 9.3% of them singletons. Input material: whole blood. The receptors were sampled from an adult who was a healthcare worker with PCR-confirmed SARS-CoV-2 infection or an uninfected control (not recorded which).

This clonotype was seen a handful of times. The chain has TRBV12-3 or TRBV12-4 and TRBJ2-4; 7 bases are a match to TRBD1. Unmatched junction bases numbered 6, after V lost 5 bases and J lost 2 bases. CDR3 length equals 15 residues. The CDR3 here is CASSPTGSTKNIQYF. The CDR3 nucleotides are TGTGCCAGCAGTCCGACAGGGTCGACCAAAAACATTCAGTACTTC.

This CDR3 is CASSIGQENEKLFF. CDR3 DNA sequence: TGCGCCAGCAGCATCGGACAGGAGAATGAAAAACTGTTTTTT. The chain recombines TRBV5-1 with TRBJ1-4, with 7 positions matching TRBD1. The CDR3 loop spans 14 amino acids. CDR1 and CDR2 (germline): SGHRS, YFSETQ. J lost 5 bases, V lost 4 bases, and 5 bases had no gene match.

This clonotype was picked up many times. The chain combines TRBV7-2 with TRBJ2-2; D uncertain. Germline-derived CDR1 and CDR2 are SGHTA and FQGNSA. The V gene lost 3 bases and the J gene lost 5 bases, with 10 bases spanning the gap. The CDR3 sequence is 14 residues long. CDR3 sequence (DNA): TGTGCCAGCAGCTTCCTACGGAAGACCGGGGAGCTGTTTTTT. Protein sequence: CASSFLRKTGELFF.

The gene calls are TRBV5-4 and TRBJ2-6; TRBD1 or TRBD2 may be the D gene (5 bases each). The CDR3 consists of 15 residues. V was clipped by 5 bases and J by 2 bases, with 11 bases between them. The germline V gene encodes CDR1 SGHNT and CDR2 YYREEE (reference sequence). This chain's CDR3 is CASRGAGAGANVLTF. CDR3 sequence (DNA): TGTGCCAGCAGAGGGGCGGGCGCTGGGGCCAACGTCCTGACTTTC.

This clonotype was seen repeatedly, ten times or more. The gene calls are TRBV6-1 and TRBJ2-5, with D possibly matching TRBD1 (6 bases). Trimming took off 5 bases at V and 2 bases at J, with 9 bases between the two ends. CDR3 size: 13 residues. Germline CDR1 is MNHNS and CDR2 is SASEGT. CDR3 coding DNA: TGTGCCAGCAGTAGACAGGATCAAGAGACCCAGTACTTC. Its translation is CASSRQDQETQYF.

This clonotype was recorded a few times. The chain combines TRBV29-1 with TRBJ2-3; D is possibly TRBD2 (6 bases). V lost 3 bases and J lost 7, with 14 bases in between. The germline gives CDR1 SQVTM, CDR2 ANQGSEA. CDR3 size: 13 residues. CDR3: CSVEVGSGNTQYF. The DNA of the CDR3 is TGCAGCGTTGAGGTCGGGAGTGGTAATACGCAGTATTTT.

The chain has TRBV11-2 and TRBJ1-4; 7 nucleotides line up with TRBD1. The V gene's germline CDR1 is SGHAT and CDR2 FQNNGV. Losses at the gene ends were 7 bases for V and 4 bases for J; bases not matched to a gene: 6. The CDR3 spans 14 residues. The CDR3 DNA follows: TGTGCCAGCACCCCCGGGACAGTTAATGAAAAACTGTTTTTT. This gives the protein CASTPGTVNEKLFF.

The chain couples TRBV3-1 to TRBJ2-1, with a weak D call TRBD2 (5 bases). Germline V CDR1 and CDR2: LGHDT, YNNKEL (reference sequence). The germline V and J ends were trimmed by 4 bases and 7 bases, with 14 bases remaining between them. The CDR3 contains 14 residues. CDR3 sequence reads: CASSPASYLNEQFF. The CDR3, as DNA: TGTGCCAGCAGCCCGGCTAGCTATTTGAATGAGCAGTTCTTC.

This clonotype was seen only a few times. V and J are TRBV13 and TRBJ2-7; no clear D. Deletions cut 3 bases from V and 3 bases from J, with 6 bases between. The CDR3 sequence is 12 residues long. Germline V gives CDR1 PRHDT, CDR2 FYEKMQ (reference sequence). In DNA, the CDR3 is TGTGCCAGCAGCTTTACGGGCTACGAGCAGTACTTC. It is translated as CASSFTGYEQYF.

This clonotype came up a few times. The genes are TRBV12-3 or TRBV12-4 and TRBJ2-7; D could derive from TRBD1 or TRBD2 (5 bases each). Trimming pared 6 bases from V and 2 bases from J, leaving 17 bases between. This CDR3 has 15 residues. The CDR3 sequence is CASSQVGTVTYEQYF. The CDR3 bases are TGTGCCAGCAGCCAGGTTGGGACGGTGACCTACGAGCAGTACTTC.

This chain uses TRBV29-1 with TRBJ1-6; the match to TRBD1 covers 9 bases. Trimming at V came to 0 bases and at J to 13 bases, leaving 1 base not matched to a gene. The V gene's germline CDR1 is SQVTM and CDR2 ANQGSEA. The CDR3 spans 12 residues. The CDR3 sequence: CSVEDTGGPLHF. CDR3 nucleotide sequence: TGCAGCGTTGAAGATACAGGGGGCCCCCTCCACTTT.

This clonotype has a count of ten or more. This chain links TRBV18 with TRBJ2-7, with 9 nucleotides matching TRBD1. J lost 4 bases, V lost 4 bases, and 8 bases had no gene match. This CDR3 region has 15 residues. The germline gives CDR1 KGHSH, CDR2 LQKENI. The CDR3 loop reads CASSLQGQGFYEQYF. As DNA, the CDR3 is TGTGCCAGCTCACTCCAGGGACAGGGTTTTTACGAGCAGTACTTC.

V is TRBV7-2 and J is TRBJ2-5, with 9 bases aligning to TRBD1. Germline V gene lookup returns CDR1 SGHTA and CDR2 FQGNSA. Trimming cost V 4 bases and J 5 bases; bases outside gene matches: 8. This CDR3 spans 15 amino acids. CDR3 protein: CASSSRQGGPETQYF. The CDR3 bases are TGTGCCAGCAGCTCCCGACAGGGGGGCCCCGAGACCCAGTACTTC. The variable domain in full, with the rest retrieved from reference TRBV7-2 and TRBJ2-5, is GAGVSQSPSNKVTEKGKDVELRCDPISGHTALYWYRQSLGQGLEFLIYFQGNSAPDKSGLPSDRFSAERTGGSVSTLTIQRTQQEDSAVYLCASSSRQGGPETQYFGPGTRLLVL.

This clonotype occurred many times. The genes are TRBV6-2 or TRBV6-3 and TRBJ1-5, with D perhaps matching TRBD1 (6 bases). Trimming stripped 4 bases from V and 2 bases from J, with 15 bases between. CDR1 is MNHEY, CDR2 SVGEGT, per germline. This CDR3 has 16 residues. Here the CDR3 DNA reads TGTGCCAGCAGTTCCCACTTCCGACAGGGCAATCAGCCCCAGCATTTT. This sequence encodes CASSSHFRQGNQPQHF.

This clonotype was seen ten or more times. This sequence joins TRBV5-5 and TRBJ2-2; D unclear. The CDR3 has 14 amino acids. Germline assignment: CDR1 SGHKS and CDR2 YYEKEE (reference sequence). V lost 0 bases, J lost 9 bases, and 12 bases lay in between. The CDR3 region is CASSLGYQSRELFF. Here the CDR3 DNA reads TGTGCCAGCAGCTTGGGGTACCAGTCACGGGAGCTGTTTTTT.

A few counts support this clonotype. This chain links TRBV7-2 with TRBJ2-7; perhaps TRBD1 as D (6 bases). The V and J ends lost 1 base and 2 bases respectively, with 12 bases between them. This CDR3 has 15 residues. Germline V gene sequence: CDR1 SGHTA, CDR2 FQGNSA. The CDR3 sequence: CASSLVGQQAYEQYF. CDR3 nucleotide sequence: TGTGCCAGCAGCTTAGTCGGACAGCAAGCCTACGAGCAGTACTTC.

This clonotype was detected ten times or more. This chain connects TRBV12-3 or TRBV12-4 to TRBJ1-1; D perhaps matches TRBD1 (6 bases). This CDR3 contains 14 residues. Trimming left V 1 base short and J 5 bases short, with 11 bases between. The CDR3 DNA is TGTGCCAGCAGTTTAGATTTGAGGGGGACTGAAGCTTTCTTT. It codes for CASSLDLRGTEAFF.

The gene calls are TRBV20-1 and TRBJ1-2, with D perhaps matching TRBD1 (5 bases). The CDR3 runs 14 residues. Germline CDR1 DFQATT, CDR2 SNEGSKA (reference sequence). V was trimmed by 8 bases and J by 6 bases, leaving 22 bases between them. CDR3 sequence: CSKTSREIGDGYTF. The CDR3 nucleotides are TGCAGTAAAACCTCCAGGGAGATCGGAGATGGCTACACCTTC.

The chain combines TRBV24-1 with TRBJ2-7, with D perhaps TRBD1 (6 bases). The ends were cut back, 4 bases at V and 2 bases at J, with 14 bases in the middle. Germline V CDR1 and CDR2: KGHDR, SFDVKD. This CDR3 is built from 15 residues. The CDR3 DNA reads TGTGCCACCAGTGACCCCCGGACAGACCCCTACGAGCAGTACTTC. Encoded protein: CATSDPRTDPYEQYF.

This clonotype was seen more than once but under ten times. The chain links TRBV12-3 or TRBV12-4 to TRBJ2-1, with TRBD2 matching over 8 bases. V was pared by 6 bases and J by 5 bases, with 9 bases of the junction left unmatched. This CDR3 comprises 15 residues. For the CDR3, the DNA is TGTGCCAGCAGGTCCAACTTAGCGGGACACAATGAGCAGTTCTTC. It translates to CASRSNLAGHNEQFF.

This clonotype was detected ten times or more. The rearrangement links TRBV7-9 to TRBJ2-1; a possible D gene is TRBD2 (6 bases). CDR1 is SEHNR, CDR2 FQNEAQ, per germline (reference sequence). Trimming removed 1 base at V and 6 bases at J, with 16 bases between. There are 16 residues in the CDR3. CDR3 region: CASSLDQGGFGNEQFF. The CDR3 region has the DNA TGTGCCAGCAGCTTAGACCAGGGAGGTTTTGGCAATGAGCAGTTCTTC.

This clonotype showed up many times. The J gene is TRBJ1-4, the V gene TRBV7-8; TRBD1 might be the D (6 bases). The CDR3 has 15 amino acids. With 1 base removed from V and 8 bases from J, the gap between germline ends came to 14 bases. Germline loops: CDR1 SGHVS, CDR2 FQNEAQ. CDR3 sequence reads: CASSLVGGVQEKLFF. CDR3 nucleotide sequence: TGTGCCAGCAGCTTAGTTGGGGGCGTTCAAGAAAAACTGTTTTTT.

This clonotype showed up many times. The CDR3 region is CASSYTAGFITDTQYF. CDR3 in DNA: TGTGCCAGCAGTTACACCGCGGGCTTTATCACAGATACGCAGTATTTT. The rearrangement links TRBV6-2 or TRBV6-3 to TRBJ2-3, with a possible D match to TRBD2 (5 bases). Between the trimmed V and J ends, which lost 2 bases and 2 bases, there was a span of 14 bases. This CDR3 spans 16 amino acids. The germline V gene has CDR1 MNHEY and CDR2 SVGEGT.